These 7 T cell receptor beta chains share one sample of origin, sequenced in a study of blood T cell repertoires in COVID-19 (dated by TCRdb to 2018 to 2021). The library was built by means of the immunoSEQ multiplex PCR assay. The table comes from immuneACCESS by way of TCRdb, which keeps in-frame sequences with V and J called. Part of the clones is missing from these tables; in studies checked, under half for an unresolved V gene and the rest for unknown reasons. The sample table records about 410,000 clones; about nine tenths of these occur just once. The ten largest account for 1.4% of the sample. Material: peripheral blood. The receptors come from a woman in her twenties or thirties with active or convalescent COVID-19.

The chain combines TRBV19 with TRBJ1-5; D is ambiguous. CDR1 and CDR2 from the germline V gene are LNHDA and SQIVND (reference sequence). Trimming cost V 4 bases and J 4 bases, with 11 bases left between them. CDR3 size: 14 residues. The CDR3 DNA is TGTGCCAGTAGTACGGGAGTAACTAATCAGCCCCAGCATTTT. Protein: CASSTGVTNQPQHF.

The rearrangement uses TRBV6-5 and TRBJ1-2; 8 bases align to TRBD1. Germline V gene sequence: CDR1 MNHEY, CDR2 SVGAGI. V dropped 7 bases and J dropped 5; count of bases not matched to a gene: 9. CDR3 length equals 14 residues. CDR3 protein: CASTPTGQAYGYTF. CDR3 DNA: TGTGCCAGCACCCCCACGGGACAGGCGTATGGCTACACCTTC.

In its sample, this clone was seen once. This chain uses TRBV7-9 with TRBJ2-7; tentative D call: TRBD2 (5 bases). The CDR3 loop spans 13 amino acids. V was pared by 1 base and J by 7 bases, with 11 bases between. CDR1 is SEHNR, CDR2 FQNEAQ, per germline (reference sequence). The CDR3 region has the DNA TGTGCCAGCAGCTTAGAGGGCGGGTATGAGCAGTACTTC. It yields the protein CASSLEGGYEQYF. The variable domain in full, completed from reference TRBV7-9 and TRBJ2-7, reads DTGVSQNPRHKITKRGQNVTFRCDPISEHNRLYWYRQTLGQGPEFLTYFQNEAQLEKSRLLSDRFSAERPKGSFSTLEIQRTEQGDSAMYLCASSLEGGYEQYFGPGTRLTVT.

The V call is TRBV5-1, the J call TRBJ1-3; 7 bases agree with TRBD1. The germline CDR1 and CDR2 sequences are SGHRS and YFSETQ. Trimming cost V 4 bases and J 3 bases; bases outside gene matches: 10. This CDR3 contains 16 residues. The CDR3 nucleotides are TGCGCCAGCAGCACGCGAACAGGGGAATATGGAAACACCATATATTTT. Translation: CASSTRTGEYGNTIYF.

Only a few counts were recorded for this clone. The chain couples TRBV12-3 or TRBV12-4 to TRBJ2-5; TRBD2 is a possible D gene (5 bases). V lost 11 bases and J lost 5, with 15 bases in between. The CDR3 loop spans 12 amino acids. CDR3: CAVWKRGETQYF. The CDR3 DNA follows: TGTGCCGTCTGGAAGAGAGGGGAGACCCAGTACTTC.

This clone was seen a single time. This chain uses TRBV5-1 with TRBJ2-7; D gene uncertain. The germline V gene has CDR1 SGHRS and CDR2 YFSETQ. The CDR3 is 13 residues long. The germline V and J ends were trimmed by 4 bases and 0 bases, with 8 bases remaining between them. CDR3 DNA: TGCGCCAGCAGCCGACTGGTCTCCTACGAGCAGTACTTC. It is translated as CASSRLVSYEQYF.

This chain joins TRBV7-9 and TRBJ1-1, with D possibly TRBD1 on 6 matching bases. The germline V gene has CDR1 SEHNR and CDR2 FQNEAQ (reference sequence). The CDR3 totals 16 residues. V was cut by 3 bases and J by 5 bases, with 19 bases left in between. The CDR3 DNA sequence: TGTGCCAGCAGCTTCGATATGGGGGCCTCGGGGACTGAAGCTTTCTTT. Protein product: CASSFDMGASGTEAFF. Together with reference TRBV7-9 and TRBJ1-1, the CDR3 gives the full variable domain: DTGVSQNPRHKITKRGQNVTFRCDPISEHNRLYWYRQTLGQGPEFLTYFQNEAQLEKSRLLSDRFSAERPKGSFSTLEIQRTEQGDSAMYLCASSFDMGASGTEAFFGQGTRLTVV.